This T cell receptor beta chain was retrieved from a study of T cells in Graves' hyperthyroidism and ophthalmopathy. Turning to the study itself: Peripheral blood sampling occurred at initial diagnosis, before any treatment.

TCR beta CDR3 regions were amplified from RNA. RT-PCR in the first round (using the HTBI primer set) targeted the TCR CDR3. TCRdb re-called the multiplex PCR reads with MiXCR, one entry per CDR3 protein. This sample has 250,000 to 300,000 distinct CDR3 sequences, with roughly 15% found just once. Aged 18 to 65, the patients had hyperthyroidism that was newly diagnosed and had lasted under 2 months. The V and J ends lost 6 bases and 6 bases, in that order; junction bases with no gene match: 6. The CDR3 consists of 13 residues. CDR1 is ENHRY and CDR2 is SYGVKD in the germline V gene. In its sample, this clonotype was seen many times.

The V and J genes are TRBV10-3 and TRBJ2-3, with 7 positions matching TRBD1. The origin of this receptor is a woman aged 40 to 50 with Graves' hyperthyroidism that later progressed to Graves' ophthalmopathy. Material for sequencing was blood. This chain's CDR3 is CAIRATGDDTQYF. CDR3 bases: TGTGCCATCAGAGCCACAGGGGATGATACGCAGTATTTT.